This T cell receptor (beta chain) was profiled in a study of T cells in localized non-small cell lung cancer. Findings and limits, study-wide: Heterogeneity cannot be ruled out, as sequencing used one tumor region only. Uninvolved adjacent lung showed peak T cell clonality, exceeding tumor. Increased T cell density in blood showed an association with longer overall survival. The appearance of a median approximately 60 of the top 100 tumor clones was seen in adjacent lung.

Trimming removed 3 bases from V and 2 bases from J; junction bases left unmatched: 5. This CDR3 has 16 amino acids. The germline V gene has CDR1 SGDLS and CDR2 YYNGEE. This clone is large within its sample. Antigen unknown. The data were produced by immunoSEQ multiplex PCR, yet TCRdb's version contains in-frame clones alone and is incomplete. The sample holds about 4,400 clones, 20% to 25% seen once. Sequencing used lung tumor tissue, obtained before any cancer treatment. The clonotype comes from a female donor at least 60 years old with stage I lung adenocarcinoma. V is TRBV9 and J is TRBJ2-5, with 12 bases aligning to TRBD2. The CDR3 loop is CASSARTSGVQETQYF. The CDR3 coding sequence is TGTGCCAGCAGCGCTCGGACTAGCGGGGTTCAAGAGACCCAGTACTTC.